Sequencing of this T cell receptor beta chain was carried out in a study of blood T cell repertoires in COVID-19. CDR1 is MNHEY, CDR2 SVGAGI, per germline. The CDR3 runs to 14 residues. V lost 2 bases to trimming and J lost 5 bases, with 12 bases between them. Original processing methods: From reference gene primer amplification, estimates of nucleated cell counts were derived. Clones were sequenced by immunoSEQ multiplex PCR, and TCRdb holds only the in-frame ones, with some missing. The V and J calls and clone size are taken from that table; D and trimming were inferred from the DNA. Here the sample spans approximately 150,000 clones, roughly nine tenths being singletons.

This clonotype was sampled from a human donor with acute COVID-19. The donor label of this sample is uncertain. The sample taken for sequencing was PBMCs or T cells enriched from blood (not recorded which). The chain links TRBV6-5 to TRBJ2-5, with a possible D match to TRBD1 (6 bases). In nucleotides, the CDR3 is TGTGCCAGCAGTTACCCGCAGGGGATGGAGACCCAGTACTTC. Translating it yields CASSYPQGMETQYF.